Detailed here is one T cell receptor (beta chain). In its sample, this clonotype was seen a few times. No antigen is known for it. The sample holds no much larger clone one base away, and base qualities are not on file. These data come from a study of CD8 T cells in Susac syndrome (dated by TCRdb to between 2018 and 2021). Regarding the study in general: The study used repertoire sequencing to test whether antigen drove CD8+ T cell activation and differentiation in Susac syndrome. The study compared CD8+ T cell repertoire clonality among 12 healthy donors, approximately 14 Susac syndrome patients and 15 or so multiple sclerosis patients. Study-wide conclusions, independent of this receptor: The number of individuals in the TCR sequencing and HLA analysis was acknowledged as relatively small.

Trimming takes 6 bases from V and 5 bases from J, and the germline ends sit 17 bases apart. The germline V gene (reference sequence) yields SGHNT for CDR1 and YYREEE for CDR2. The cysteine opens and the phenylalanine closes a CDR3 of 14 amino acids. Only the CDR3 portion is preserved as DNA: 42 bases, with reading frame beginning at the first base. High-throughput TCR beta sequencing profiled peripheral blood CD8+ and CD4+ T cells from healthy donors, Susac syndrome patients and multiple sclerosis patients. The multiple sclerosis controls were treatment-naive patients whose relapsing-remitting disease, either stable or active, fulfilled the revised McDonald criteria. Bulk CD8+ and CD4+ T cells were purified by magnetic negative isolation, while CD8+ TEMRA cells were enriched using FACS. Blood was drawn into EDTA tubes, processed within 24 hours, and PBMCs were isolated by density gradient centrifugation. PBMCs destined for TCR sequencing were cryopreserved in liquid nitrogen and later thawed in a 37 °C water bath. A purity of at least 90% was achieved for sorted or isolated CD4+, CD8+ and CD8+ TEMRA cells.

RNA was extracted with the RNeasy kit and about 0.5 to 1 ug was reverse transcribed using random hexamers. The immunoSEQ multiplex PCR assay, covering 54 Vbeta and 13 Jbeta segments, was used to amplify TCR beta CDR3 regions. To correct PCR amplification bias, a synthetic template baseline was used for both primer optimization and computational correction. The original methods were these. Reads were annotated to V, D and J genes per IMGT and analyzed with immunoSEQ Analyzer, keeping only productive sequences. Clonality was computed as one minus Shannon entropy normalized by log2 of the number of productive unique sequences. For each patient and control, public and private clones were evaluated among the 100 most prevalent clones. A clone was defined as Susac-specific if it was absent from the healthy and MS cohorts, from roughly 980 published viral clones and from other ImmuneACCESS disease sequences. TCRdb handled the public reads itself, with Q25 trimming in fastp and clone calling in MiXCR, and kept productive beta chains. Each CDR3 protein gets just one entry, which takes the most common genes and DNA from the rows behind it. The authors' filters were not applied to this entry. The sample includes about 400,000 distinct CDR3 sequences, with 85% observed a single time. The top ten constitute about 0.1% of the sample.

Sequenced input: CD8+ T cells from PBMCs. The rearranged chain carries TRBV5-4 and TRBJ2-5; TRBD1 is a possible D gene, resting on 7 matching bases. This TCR came from a human donor with multiple sclerosis. The DNA sequence is as follows: TGTGCCAGCACCTCGGCCAGGGGGGCTGAGACCCAGTACTTC. Its protein is CASTSARGAETQYF.